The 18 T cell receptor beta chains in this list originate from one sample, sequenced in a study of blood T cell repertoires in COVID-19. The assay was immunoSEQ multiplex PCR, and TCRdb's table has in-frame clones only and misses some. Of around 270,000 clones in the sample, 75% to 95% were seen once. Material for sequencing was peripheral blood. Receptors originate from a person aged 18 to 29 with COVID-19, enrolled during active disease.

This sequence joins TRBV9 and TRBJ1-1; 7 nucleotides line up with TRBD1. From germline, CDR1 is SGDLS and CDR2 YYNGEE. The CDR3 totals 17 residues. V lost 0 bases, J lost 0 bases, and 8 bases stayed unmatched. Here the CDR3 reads CASSVVGTGAMNTEAFF. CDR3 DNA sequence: TGTGCCAGCAGCGTAGTCGGAACAGGGGCCATGAACACTGAAGCTTTCTTT.

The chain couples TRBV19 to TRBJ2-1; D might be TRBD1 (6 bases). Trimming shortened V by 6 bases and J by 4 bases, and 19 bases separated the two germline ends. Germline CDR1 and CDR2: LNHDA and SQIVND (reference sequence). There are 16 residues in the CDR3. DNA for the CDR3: TGTGCCAGTAGCTCGTTTGGGGACACGCCTTACAATGAGCAGTTCTTC. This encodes CASSSFGDTPYNEQFF.

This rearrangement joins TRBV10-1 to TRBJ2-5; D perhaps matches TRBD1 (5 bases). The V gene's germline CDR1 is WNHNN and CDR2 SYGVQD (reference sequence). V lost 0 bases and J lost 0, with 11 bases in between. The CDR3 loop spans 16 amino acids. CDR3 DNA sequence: TGCGCCAGCAGTGAGTCAAGGGGCTTGTACCAAGAGACCCAGTACTTC. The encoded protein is CASSESRGLYQETQYF.

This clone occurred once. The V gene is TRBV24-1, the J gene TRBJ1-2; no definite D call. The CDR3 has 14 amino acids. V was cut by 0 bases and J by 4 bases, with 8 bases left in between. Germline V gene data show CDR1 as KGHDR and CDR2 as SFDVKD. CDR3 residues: CATSDLGQIYGYTF. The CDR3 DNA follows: TGTGCCACCAGTGATTTGGGGCAGATCTATGGCTACACCTTC.

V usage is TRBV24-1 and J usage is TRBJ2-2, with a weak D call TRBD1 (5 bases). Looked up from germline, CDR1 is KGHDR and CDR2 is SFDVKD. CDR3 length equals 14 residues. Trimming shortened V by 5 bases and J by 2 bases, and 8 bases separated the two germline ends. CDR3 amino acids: CATSVDSNTGELFF. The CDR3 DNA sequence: TGTGCCACCAGTGTCGACAGCAACACCGGGGAGCTGTTTTTT.

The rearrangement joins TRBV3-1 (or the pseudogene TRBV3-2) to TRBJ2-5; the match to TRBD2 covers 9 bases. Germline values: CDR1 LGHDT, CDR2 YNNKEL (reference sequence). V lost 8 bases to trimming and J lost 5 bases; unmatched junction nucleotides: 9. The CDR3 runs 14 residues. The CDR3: CASDIAGASETQYF. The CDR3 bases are TGTGCCAGCGACATAGCGGGAGCGAGTGAGACCCAGTACTTC.

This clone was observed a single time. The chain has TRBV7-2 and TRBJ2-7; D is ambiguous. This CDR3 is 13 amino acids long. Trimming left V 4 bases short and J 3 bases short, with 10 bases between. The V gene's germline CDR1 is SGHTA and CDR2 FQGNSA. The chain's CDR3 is CASSYRSGYEQYF. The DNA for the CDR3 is TGTGCCAGCAGCTATAGATCGGGCTACGAGCAGTACTTC.

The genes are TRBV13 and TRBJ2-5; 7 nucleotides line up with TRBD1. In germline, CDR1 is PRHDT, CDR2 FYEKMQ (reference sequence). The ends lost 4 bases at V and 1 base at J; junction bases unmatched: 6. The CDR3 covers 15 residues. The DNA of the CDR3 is TGTGCCAGCAGCTCAACGGGACAGATCCAAGAGACCCAGTACTTC. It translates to CASSSTGQIQETQYF.

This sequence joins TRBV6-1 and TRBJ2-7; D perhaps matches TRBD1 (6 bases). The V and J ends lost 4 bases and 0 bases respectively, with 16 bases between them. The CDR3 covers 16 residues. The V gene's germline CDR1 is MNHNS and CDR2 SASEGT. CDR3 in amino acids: CASSVTQGLSSYEQYF. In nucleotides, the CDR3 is TGTGCCAGCAGTGTAACCCAGGGGCTAAGCTCCTACGAGCAGTACTTC.

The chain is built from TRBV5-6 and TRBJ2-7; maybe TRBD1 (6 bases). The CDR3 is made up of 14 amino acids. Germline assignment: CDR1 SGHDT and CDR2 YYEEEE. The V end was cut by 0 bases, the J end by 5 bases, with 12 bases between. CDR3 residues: CASSLGTASDEQYF. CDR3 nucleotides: TGTGCCAGCAGCTTGGGGACAGCCAGCGACGAGCAGTACTTC.

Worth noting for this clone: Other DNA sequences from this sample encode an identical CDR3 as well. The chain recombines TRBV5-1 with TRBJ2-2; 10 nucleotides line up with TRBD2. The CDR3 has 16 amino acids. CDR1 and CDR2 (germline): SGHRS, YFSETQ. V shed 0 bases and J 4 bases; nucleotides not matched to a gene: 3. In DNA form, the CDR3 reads TGCGCCAGCAGCTTGGGACTAGCGGGTGGCACCGGGGAGCTGTTTTTT. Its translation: CASSLGLAGGTGELFF. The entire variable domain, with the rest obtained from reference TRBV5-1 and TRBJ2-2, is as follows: KAGVTQTPRYLIKTRGQQVTLSCSPISGHRSVSWYQQTPGQGLQFLFEYFSETQRNKGNFPGRFSGRQFSNSRSEMNVSTLELGDSALYLCASSLGLAGGTGELFFGEGSRLTVL.

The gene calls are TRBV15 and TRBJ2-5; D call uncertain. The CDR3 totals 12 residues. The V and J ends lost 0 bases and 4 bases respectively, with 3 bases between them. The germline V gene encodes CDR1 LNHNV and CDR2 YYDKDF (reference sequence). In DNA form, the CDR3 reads TGTGCCACCAGCAGAGATATAGAGACCCAGTACTTC. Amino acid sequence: CATSRDIETQYF.

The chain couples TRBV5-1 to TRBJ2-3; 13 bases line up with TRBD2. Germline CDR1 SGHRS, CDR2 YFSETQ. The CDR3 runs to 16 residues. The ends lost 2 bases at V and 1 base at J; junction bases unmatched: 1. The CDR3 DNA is TGCGCCAGCAGCTTAGGGACTAGCGGGGGCACAGATACGCAGTATTTT. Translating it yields CASSLGTSGGTDTQYF. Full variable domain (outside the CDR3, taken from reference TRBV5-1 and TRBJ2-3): KAGVTQTPRYLIKTRGQQVTLSCSPISGHRSVSWYQQTPGQGLQFLFEYFSETQRNKGNFPGRFSGRQFSNSRSEMNVSTLELGDSALYLCASSLGTSGGTDTQYFGPGTRLTVL.

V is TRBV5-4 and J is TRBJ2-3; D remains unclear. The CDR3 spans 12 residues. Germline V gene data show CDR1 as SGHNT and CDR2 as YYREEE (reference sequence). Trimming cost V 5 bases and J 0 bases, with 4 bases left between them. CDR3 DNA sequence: TGTGCCAGCAGAGCGAGCACAGATACGCAGTATTTT. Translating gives CASRASTDTQYF.

CDR3 amino acids: CASSQDVMGAPNTGELFF. The CDR3, as DNA: TGTGCCAGCAGCCAAGATGTAATGGGGGCACCGAACACCGGGGAGCTGTTTTTT. This sequence joins TRBV4-2 and TRBJ2-2; D is possibly TRBD1 (6 bases). Germline-derived CDR1 and CDR2 are LGHNA and YNFKEQ. Trimming took off 0 bases at V and 0 bases at J, with 14 bases between the two ends. The CDR3 loop spans 18 amino acids.

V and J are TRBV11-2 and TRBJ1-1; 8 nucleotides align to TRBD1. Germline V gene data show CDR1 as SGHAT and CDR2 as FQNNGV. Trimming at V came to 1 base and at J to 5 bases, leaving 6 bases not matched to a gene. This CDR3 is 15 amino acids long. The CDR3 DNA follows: TGTGCCAGCAGCTTAGGGCAGGACAGGGTAACTGAAGCTTTCTTT. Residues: CASSLGQDRVTEAFF.

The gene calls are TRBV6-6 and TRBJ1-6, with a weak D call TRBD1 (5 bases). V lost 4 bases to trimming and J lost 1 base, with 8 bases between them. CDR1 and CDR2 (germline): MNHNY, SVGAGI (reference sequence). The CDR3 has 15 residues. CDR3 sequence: CASSSRGSYNSPLHF. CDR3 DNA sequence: TGTGCCAGCAGTTCCCGGGGGTCCTATAATTCACCCCTCCACTTT.

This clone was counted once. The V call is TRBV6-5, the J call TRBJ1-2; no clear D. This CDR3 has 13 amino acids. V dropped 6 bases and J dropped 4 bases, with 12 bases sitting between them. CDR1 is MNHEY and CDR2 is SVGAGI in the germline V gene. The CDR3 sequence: CASSGGPRYGYTF. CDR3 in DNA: TGTGCCAGCAGCGGCGGTCCCCGCTATGGCTACACCTTC.